Following are 27 T cell receptor beta chains from one sample sequenced in a study of T-cell reconstitution after alpha-beta-depleted transplantation in children. Preparation of the TCRbeta library was carried out with unique molecular identifiers. Using its own MiXCR run on the PCR reads, TCRdb lists one record per CDR3 protein. The table includes roughly 500,000 distinct CDR3 sequences, approximately 12% detected once. The sample in question was PBMCs from the stem cell graft donor, obtained from the stem cell graft. The receptors derive from a human donor who donated a stem cell graft to a child with combined immunodeficiency.

This clonotype was observed many times. The V and J genes are TRBV12-3 or TRBV12-4 and TRBJ2-3; D not certain. Trimming cost V 5 bases and J 2 bases, with 8 bases left between them. The CDR3 covers 13 residues. CDR3 sequence: CASSPYPTDTQYF. The DNA of the CDR3 is TGTGCCAGCAGTCCATACCCCACAGATACGCAGTATTTT.

The V and J genes are TRBV29-1 and TRBJ2-1, with a weak D call TRBD2 (5 bases). Deletions cut 7 bases from V and 5 bases from J, with 15 bases between. This CDR3 region has 13 residues. The germline gives CDR1 SQVTM, CDR2 ANQGSEA. CDR3 DNA sequence: TGCAGCGGGAGCGGCAGGACCAACAATGAGCAGTTCTTC. This gives the protein CSGSGRTNNEQFF.

The sample holds many counts of this clonotype. V and J are TRBV20-1 and TRBJ2-1; D may be TRBD2 (5 bases). The CDR3 spans 15 residues. From germline, CDR1 is DFQATT and CDR2 SNEGSKA (reference sequence). Trimming left V 6 bases short and J 4 bases short, with 19 bases between. CDR3 nucleotides: TGCAGTGCCATTAGAGGGCCTGAGTTTTACAATGAGCAGTTCTTC. Its protein product is CSAIRGPEFYNEQFF.

This chain joins TRBV6-2 or TRBV6-3 and TRBJ2-3; no clear D gene. The CDR3 has 16 residues. Trimming left V 0 bases short and J 2 bases short, with 12 bases between. Germline CDR1 reads MNHEY; CDR2 reads SVGEGT. CDR3 amino acids: CASSYSIVRPTDTQYF. The CDR3 nucleotides are TGTGCCAGCAGTTACTCGATTGTCAGACCCACAGATACGCAGTATTTT.

This clonotype has ten or more counts. The genes are TRBV6-5 and TRBJ2-1, with a weak D call TRBD1 (5 bases). From germline, CDR1 is MNHEY and CDR2 SVGAGI. CDR3 length: 13 residues. The V and J ends lost 3 bases and 10 bases respectively, with 13 bases between them. The DNA for the CDR3 is TGTGCCAGCAGTTATTCGCGGTGGGGCGAGCAGTTCTTC. Translated, it gives CASSYSRWGEQFF.

The chain couples TRBV7-2 to TRBJ2-5; TRBD2 might be the D (9 bases). CDR3 size: 18 residues. V was clipped by 3 bases and J by 0 bases, with 20 bases between them. Germline-derived CDR1 and CDR2 are SGHTA and FQGNSA. DNA for the CDR3: TGTGCCAGCAGCTTCGCGGGGGGGGACAGGCCTTACCAAGAGACCCAGTACTTC. Translation: CASSFAGGDRPYQETQYF.

Ten or more counts support this clonotype. The chain carries TRBV4-2 and TRBJ2-3; 9 nucleotides align to TRBD2. From germline, CDR1 is LGHNA and CDR2 YNFKEQ. The CDR3 runs 15 residues. V lost 1 base to trimming and J lost 2 bases; unmatched junction nucleotides: 1. CDR3 bases: TGTGCCAGCAGCCAAGTAGCGGGGGACACAGATACGCAGTATTTT. Protein: CASSQVAGDTDTQYF.

The gene calls are TRBV27 and TRBJ1-6, with a tentative D call TRBD1 (5 bases). Germline loops: CDR1 MNHEY, CDR2 SMNVEV (reference sequence). CDR3 length: 18 amino acids. Between the trimmed V and J ends, which lost 2 bases and 6 bases, there was a span of 20 bases. In DNA form, the CDR3 reads TGTGCCAGCAGTTTAAGCATCGCGGGGGGACTGATTAATTCACCCCTCCACTTT. Protein: CASSLSIAGGLINSPLHF.

This clonotype was seen many times. The chain carries TRBV20-1 and TRBJ2-7, with 7 bases lining up with TRBD1. The J segment lost 3 bases and the V segment lost 3 bases, leaving 8 bases of the junction unmatched. The CDR3 is made up of 14 amino acids. The germline V gene encodes CDR1 DFQATT and CDR2 SNEGSKA (reference sequence). Here the CDR3 reads CSARLADRDYEQYF. In DNA, the CDR3 is TGCAGTGCTAGGTTGGCCGACAGGGACTACGAGCAGTACTTC.

This chain uses TRBV20-1 with TRBJ2-3; no clear D gene. The length of the CDR3 is 15 residues. Between the trimmed V and J ends, which lost 0 bases and 2 bases, there was a span of 12 bases. The germline V gene has CDR1 DFQATT and CDR2 SNEGSKA (reference sequence). The CDR3 sequence is CSARDLTSVTDTQYF. CDR3 bases: TGCAGTGCTAGAGATCTTACGTCGGTCACAGATACGCAGTATTTT.

This clonotype was counted ten times or more. The rearrangement uses TRBV7-2 and TRBJ2-1; 8 bases are a match to TRBD2. This CDR3 is 16 amino acids long. The V and J ends lost 1 base and 6 bases, in that order; junction bases with no gene match: 8. The V gene's germline CDR1 is SGHTA and CDR2 FQGNSA. The chain's CDR3 is CASSLVGLVNGNEQFF. In DNA, the CDR3 is TGTGCCAGCAGCTTAGTGGGACTAGTTAATGGCAATGAGCAGTTCTTC.

This clonotype came up many times. The CDR3 DNA reads as TGTGCCAGCAGTTACGTTTCGGACTCCTACGAGCAGTACTTC. Amino acids: CASSYVSDSYEQYF. J is TRBJ2-7 and V is TRBV6-2 or TRBV6-3; D is uncertain. The CDR3 sequence is 14 residues long. V was shortened by 2 bases and J by 0 bases, with 8 bases between the two germline ends. Germline values: CDR1 MNHEY, CDR2 SVGEGT.

There are a few counts of this clonotype. V and J are TRBV5-1 and TRBJ2-5; tentative D call: TRBD1 (5 bases). This CDR3 is 14 amino acids long. The V end was cut by 0 bases, the J end by 4 bases, with 10 bases between. The germline gives CDR1 SGHRS, CDR2 YFSETQ. Here the CDR3 DNA reads TGCGCCAGCAGCTTGGTTCAGGGCCTAGAGACCCAGTACTTC. Residues: CASSLVQGLETQYF.

The table lists this clonotype with a few counts. This chain connects TRBV20-1 to TRBJ2-2; D gene unclear. V lost 1 base to trimming and J lost 5 bases, with 14 bases between them. Per the germline V gene, CDR1 is DFQATT and CDR2 is SNEGSKA (reference sequence). The CDR3 is 15 amino acids. In DNA form, the CDR3 reads TGCAGTGCTAGAGGCTCAAGGATGCTTACCGGGGAGCTGTTTTTT. The encoded protein is CSARGSRMLTGELFF.

In its sample, this clonotype was seen a few times. The chain couples TRBV7-3 to TRBJ2-3; D not certain. Looked up from germline, CDR1 is SGHTA and CDR2 is FQGTGA. V was clipped by 7 bases and J by 6 bases, with 17 bases between them. There are 14 residues in the CDR3. CDR3 coding DNA: TGTGCCAGCAAGCTTACGGGCCCCGGGGATACGCAGTATTTT. Its protein is CASKLTGPGDTQYF.

Details on this clonotype: Compared with germline, one end of the junction differs, possibly owing to a read error. The chain carries TRBV7-7 and TRBJ1-2; 8 bases are a match to TRBD1. CDR3 length equals 15 residues. The germline gives CDR1 SSHAT, CDR2 FNYEAQ (reference sequence). CDR3 region: CASSLRTGPSYGYTF. The CDR3 bases are TGTGCTAGCAGCTTAAGGACAGGGCCGTCCTATGGCTACACCTTC.

This clonotype was counted between two and nine times. The chain joins TRBV7-9 to TRBJ2-6; 12 bases map to TRBD2. This CDR3 has 21 amino acids. The V segment lost 5 bases and the J segment 0 bases; nucleotides outside the gene matches: 14. CDR1 and CDR2 (germline): SEHNR, FQNEAQ (reference sequence). The DNA for the CDR3 is TGTGCCAGCAGCGACACTAGCGGGGGGTTCCCTTTGAACTCTGGGGCCAACGTCCTGACTTTC. This translates into CASSDTSGGFPLNSGANVLTF.

Ten or more counts support this clonotype. The rearrangement links TRBV24-1 to TRBJ2-1; no firm D call. From germline, CDR1 is KGHDR and CDR2 SFDVKD. CDR3 length: 15 residues. V was trimmed by 7 bases and J by 9 bases, leaving 21 bases between them. The CDR3, as DNA: TGTGCCACCAGCTCCGGCTCCCGGGTCTATCTTGAGCAGTTCTTC. Amino acids: CATSSGSRVYLEQFF.

This clonotype appeared a few times. The CDR3 is CASSLLAGDTEAFF. The CDR3 region has the DNA TGTGCCAGCAGCTTACTGGCCGGGGACACTGAAGCTTTCTTT. The V call is TRBV7-3, the J call TRBJ1-1; the D is unclear. The CDR3 loop spans 14 amino acids. Germline CDR1 reads SGHTA; CDR2 reads FQGTGA. With 2 bases removed from V and 3 bases from J, the gap between germline ends came to 10 bases.

This clonotype occurred a few times. The CDR3 loop reads CASSPGTSVETQYF. The CDR3 bases are TGTGCCAGCTCCCCGGGGACTAGCGTGGAGACCCAGTACTTC. The chain carries TRBV6-2 or TRBV6-3 and TRBJ2-5; TRBD2 agrees at 10 bases. The length of the CDR3 is 14 residues. Trimming cost V 8 bases and J 5 bases; bases outside gene matches: 8. Germline V gives CDR1 MNHEY, CDR2 SVGEGT.

The chain is built from TRBV4-1 and TRBJ2-7, with 12 positions matching TRBD2. Trimming at V came to 3 bases and at J to 5 bases, leaving 2 bases not matched to a gene. The CDR3 consists of 14 residues. Germline V gives CDR1 MGHRA, CDR2 YSYEKL. The CDR3 is CASSQTSGSDEQYF. CDR3 sequence (DNA): TGCGCCAGCAGCCAGACTAGCGGGAGTGACGAGCAGTACTTC.

In this sample, this clonotype turned up many times. The rearrangement joins TRBV4-2 to TRBJ2-5; 9 bases agree with TRBD2. CDR1 LGHNA and CDR2 YNFKEQ come from the germline V gene. This CDR3 contains 18 residues. Losses at the gene ends were 1 base for V and 2 bases for J; bases not matched to a gene: 11. The CDR3 DNA is TGTGCCAGCAGCCAAGGGACCTCGAGCGGGGGGCTACAAGAGACCCAGTACTTC. This sequence encodes CASSQGTSSGGLQETQYF.

This clonotype was counted ten times or more. The chain carries TRBV7-2 and TRBJ2-3; possible D gene TRBD2, 5 bases. The germline V and J ends were trimmed by 1 base and 2 bases, with 10 bases remaining between them. Germline values: CDR1 SGHTA, CDR2 FQGNSA. CDR3 size: 15 residues. Here the CDR3 reads CASSLVRGNTDTQYF. The CDR3 DNA is TGTGCCAGCAGCTTAGTACGGGGAAACACAGATACGCAGTATTTT.

This clonotype has ten or more counts. J is TRBJ2-4 and V is TRBV24-1, with D perhaps being TRBD1 or TRBD2 (5 bases each). CDR1 and CDR2 from the germline V gene are KGHDR and SFDVKD. CDR3 length: 13 amino acids. Deletions cut 1 base from V and 13 bases from J, with 13 bases between. The CDR3 here is CATSDFRDPRQYF. Written as DNA, the CDR3 is TGTGCCACCAGTGATTTCCGGGACCCCAGACAGTACTTC.

In this sample, this clonotype turned up a few times. Mismatch with germline at one junction end may stem from a read error. The J gene is TRBJ2-7, the V gene TRBV7-7; the D gene could be TRBD1 or TRBD2 (5 bases each). The CDR3 has 13 amino acids. The V gene's germline CDR1 is SSHAT and CDR2 FNYEAQ (reference sequence). This CDR3 is CASSPGRGLEQYF. The CDR3 nucleotides are TGTGCTAGCAGCCCCGGACGGGGCCTAGAGCAGTACTTC.

This clonotype was seen ten or more times. The junction departs from germline at one end; a sequencing error may be responsible. J is TRBJ2-3 and V is TRBV29-1; no firm D call. Germline V gene sequence: CDR1 SQVTM, CDR2 ANQGSEA. The CDR3 spans 11 residues. The CDR3 DNA follows: TGCAGCGTTGTGGCTTCAAGCCTCGGGCTCTTT. Protein product: CSVVASSLGLF.

This clonotype showed up just a few times. Here the CDR3 reads CSASGQVSDTQYF. The CDR3 DNA sequence: TGCAGTGCTAGCGGACAGGTGTCAGATACGCAGTATTTT. The chain couples TRBV20-1 to TRBJ2-3; TRBD1 matches at 7 bases. The germline V gene encodes CDR1 DFQATT and CDR2 SNEGSKA (reference sequence). The CDR3 is 13 amino acids. Trimming at V came to 3 bases and at J to 4 bases, leaving 4 bases not matched to a gene.